This record covers a single T cell receptor (beta chain). This record belongs to a study of control samples from healthy donors and cancer patients. Only in-frame clones appear in the TCRdb table, and some are missing; sequencing was by immunoSEQ multiplex PCR. The data show 100,000 to 150,000 clones, over 80% seen once. Germline trimming cut 5 bases from V and 10 bases from J; bases unmatched to any gene: 10. CDR1 and CDR2 (germline): SGHAT, FQNNGV. CDR3 size: 14 residues. The sample consisted of PBMCs. The chain couples TRBV11-2 to TRBJ1-1, with 10 bases aligning to TRBD1. The TCR sequence derives from an elderly man with head and neck cancer. The CDR3 spells CASSPAGQGFAAFF. Written as DNA, the CDR3 is TGTGCCAGCAGCCCCGCGGGACAGGGGTTTGCAGCTTTCTTT.